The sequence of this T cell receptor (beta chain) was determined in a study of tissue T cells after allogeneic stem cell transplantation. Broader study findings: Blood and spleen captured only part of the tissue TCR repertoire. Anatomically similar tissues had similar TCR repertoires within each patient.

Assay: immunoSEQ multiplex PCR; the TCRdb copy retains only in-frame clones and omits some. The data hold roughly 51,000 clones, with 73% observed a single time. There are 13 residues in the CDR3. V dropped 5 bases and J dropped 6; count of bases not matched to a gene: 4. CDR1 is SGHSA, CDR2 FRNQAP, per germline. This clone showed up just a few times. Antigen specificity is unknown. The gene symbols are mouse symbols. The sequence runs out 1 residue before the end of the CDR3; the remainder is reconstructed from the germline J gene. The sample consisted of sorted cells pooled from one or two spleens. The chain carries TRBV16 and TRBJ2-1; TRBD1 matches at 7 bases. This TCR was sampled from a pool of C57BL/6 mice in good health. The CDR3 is CASSPTGVAEQFF. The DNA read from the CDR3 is TGTGCAAGCAGCCCAACAGGGGTTGCTGAGCAGTTC.